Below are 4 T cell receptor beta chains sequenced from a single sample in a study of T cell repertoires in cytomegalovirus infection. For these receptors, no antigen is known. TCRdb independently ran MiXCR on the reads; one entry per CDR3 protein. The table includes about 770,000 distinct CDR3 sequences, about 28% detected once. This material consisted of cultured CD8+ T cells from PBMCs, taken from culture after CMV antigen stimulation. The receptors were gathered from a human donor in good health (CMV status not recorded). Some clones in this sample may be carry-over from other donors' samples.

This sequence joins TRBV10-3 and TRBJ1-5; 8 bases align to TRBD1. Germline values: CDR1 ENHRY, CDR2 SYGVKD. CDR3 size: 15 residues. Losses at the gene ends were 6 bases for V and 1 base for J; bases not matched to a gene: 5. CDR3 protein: CAISHGTGSNQPQHF. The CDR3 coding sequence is TGTGCCATCAGCCACGGGACAGGCAGCAATCAGCCCCAGCATTTT.

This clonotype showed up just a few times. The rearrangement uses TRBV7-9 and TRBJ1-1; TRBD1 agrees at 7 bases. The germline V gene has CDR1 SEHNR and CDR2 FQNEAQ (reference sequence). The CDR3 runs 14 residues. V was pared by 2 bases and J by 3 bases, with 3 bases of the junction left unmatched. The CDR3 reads CASSLQGDYTEAFF. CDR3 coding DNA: TGTGCCAGCAGCTTACAGGGGGATTACACTGAAGCTTTCTTT.

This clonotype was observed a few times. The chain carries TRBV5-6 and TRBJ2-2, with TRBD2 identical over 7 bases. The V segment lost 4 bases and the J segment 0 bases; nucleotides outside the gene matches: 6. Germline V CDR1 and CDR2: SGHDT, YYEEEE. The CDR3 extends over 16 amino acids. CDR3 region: CASSGTSVSNTGELFF. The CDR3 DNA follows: TGTGCCAGCAGCGGAACTAGCGTTTCGAACACCGGGGAGCTGTTTTTT.

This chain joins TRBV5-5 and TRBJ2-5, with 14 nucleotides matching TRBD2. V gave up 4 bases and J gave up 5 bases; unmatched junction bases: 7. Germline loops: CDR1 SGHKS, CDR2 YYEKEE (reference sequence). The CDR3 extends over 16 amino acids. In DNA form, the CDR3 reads TGTGCCAGCAGCGAGGGACTAGCGGGGGTACTCGAGACCCAGTACTTC. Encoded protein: CASSEGLAGVLETQYF.